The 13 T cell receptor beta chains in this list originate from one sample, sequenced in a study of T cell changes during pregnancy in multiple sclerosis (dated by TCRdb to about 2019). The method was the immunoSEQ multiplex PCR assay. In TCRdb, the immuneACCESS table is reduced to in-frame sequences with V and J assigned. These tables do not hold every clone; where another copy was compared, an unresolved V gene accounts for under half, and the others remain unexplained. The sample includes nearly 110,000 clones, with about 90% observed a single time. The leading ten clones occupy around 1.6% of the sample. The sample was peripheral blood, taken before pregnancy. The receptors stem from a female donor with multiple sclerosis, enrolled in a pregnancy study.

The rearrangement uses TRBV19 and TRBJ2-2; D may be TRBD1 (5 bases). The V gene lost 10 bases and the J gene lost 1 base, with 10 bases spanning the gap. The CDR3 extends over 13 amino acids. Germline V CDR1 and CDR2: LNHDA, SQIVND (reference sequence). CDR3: CATLTENTGELFF. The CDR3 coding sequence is TGTGCCACCCTGACAGAGAACACCGGGGAGCTGTTTTTT.

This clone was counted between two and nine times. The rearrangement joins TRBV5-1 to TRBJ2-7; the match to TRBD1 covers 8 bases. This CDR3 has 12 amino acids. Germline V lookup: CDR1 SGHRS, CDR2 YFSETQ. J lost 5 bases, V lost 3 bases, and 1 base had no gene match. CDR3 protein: CASSSTGDEQYF. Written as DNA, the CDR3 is TGCGCCAGCAGCTCGACAGGGGACGAGCAGTACTTC.

In nucleotides, the CDR3 is TGTGCCAGCAGCTTGGCCGGGACAGGCTTCTACAATGAGCAGTTCTTC. Its protein is CASSLAGTGFYNEQFF. V gene TRBV5-4 combines with J gene TRBJ2-1, with TRBD1 matching over 8 bases. V was clipped by 0 bases and J by 3 bases; unmatched bases: 5. CDR3 length: 16 amino acids. The germline V gene encodes CDR1 SGHNT and CDR2 YYREEE (reference sequence).

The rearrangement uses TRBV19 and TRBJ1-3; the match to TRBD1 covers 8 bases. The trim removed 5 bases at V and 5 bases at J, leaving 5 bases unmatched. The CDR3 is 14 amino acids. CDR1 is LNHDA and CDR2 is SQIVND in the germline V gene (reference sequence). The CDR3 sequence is CASSLDRDRNTIYF. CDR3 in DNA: TGTGCCAGTAGTCTGGACAGGGACCGAAACACCATATATTTT.

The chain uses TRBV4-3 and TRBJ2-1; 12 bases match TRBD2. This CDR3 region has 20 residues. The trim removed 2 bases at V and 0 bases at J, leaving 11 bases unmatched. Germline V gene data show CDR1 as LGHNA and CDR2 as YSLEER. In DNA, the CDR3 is TGCGCCAGCAGCCAATGCCTAACTAGCGGGGGGCCCAGCTCCTACAATGAGCAGTTCTTC. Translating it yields CASSQCLTSGGPSSYNEQFF.

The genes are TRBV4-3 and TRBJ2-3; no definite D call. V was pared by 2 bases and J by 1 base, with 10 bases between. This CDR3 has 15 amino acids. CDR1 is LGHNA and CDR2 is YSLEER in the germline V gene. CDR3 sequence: CASSQQRLGTDTQYF. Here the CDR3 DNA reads TGCGCCAGCAGCCAACAAAGACTGGGCACAGATACGCAGTATTTT.

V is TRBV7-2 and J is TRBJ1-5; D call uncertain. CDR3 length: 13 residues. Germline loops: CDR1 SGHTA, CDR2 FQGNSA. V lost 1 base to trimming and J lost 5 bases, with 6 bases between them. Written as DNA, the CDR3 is TGTGCCAGCAGCTTAGGGCCTTATCAGCCCCAGCATTTT. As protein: CASSLGPYQPQHF.

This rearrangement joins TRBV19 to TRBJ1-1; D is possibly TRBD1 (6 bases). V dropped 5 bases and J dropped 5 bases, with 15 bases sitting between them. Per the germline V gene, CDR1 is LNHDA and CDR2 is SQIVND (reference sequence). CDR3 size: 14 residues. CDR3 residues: CASSYGGRGTEAFF. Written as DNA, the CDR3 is TGTGCCAGTAGTTACGGGGGGCGGGGGACTGAAGCTTTCTTT.

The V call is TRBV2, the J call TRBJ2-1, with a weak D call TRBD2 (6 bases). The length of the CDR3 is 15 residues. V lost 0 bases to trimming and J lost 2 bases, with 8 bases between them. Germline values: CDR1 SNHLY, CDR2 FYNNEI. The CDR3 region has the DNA TGTGCCAGCAGTGAAGCGGGGGGAACCTACAATGAGCAGTTCTTC. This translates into CASSEAGGTYNEQFF.

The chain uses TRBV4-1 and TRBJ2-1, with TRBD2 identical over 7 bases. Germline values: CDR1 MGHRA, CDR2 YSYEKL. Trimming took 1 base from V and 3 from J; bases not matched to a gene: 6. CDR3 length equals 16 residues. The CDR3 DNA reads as TGCGCCAGCAGCCAAGTGCGGCTAGCGGACTACAATGAGCAGTTCTTC. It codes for CASSQVRLADYNEQFF.

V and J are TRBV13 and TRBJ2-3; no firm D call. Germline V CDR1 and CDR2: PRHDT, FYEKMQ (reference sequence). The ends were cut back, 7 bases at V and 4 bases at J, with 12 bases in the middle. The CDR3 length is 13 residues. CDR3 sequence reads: CASTVPEADTQYF. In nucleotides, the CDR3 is TGTGCCAGCACCGTACCAGAGGCAGATACGCAGTATTTT.

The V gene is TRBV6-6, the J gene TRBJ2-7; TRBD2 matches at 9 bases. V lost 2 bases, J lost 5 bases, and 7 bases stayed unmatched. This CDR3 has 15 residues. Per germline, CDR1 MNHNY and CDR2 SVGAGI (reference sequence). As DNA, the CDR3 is TGTGCCAGCAGTTACGCGGGACTAGCTTCAGACGAGCAGTACTTC. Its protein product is CASSYAGLASDEQYF.

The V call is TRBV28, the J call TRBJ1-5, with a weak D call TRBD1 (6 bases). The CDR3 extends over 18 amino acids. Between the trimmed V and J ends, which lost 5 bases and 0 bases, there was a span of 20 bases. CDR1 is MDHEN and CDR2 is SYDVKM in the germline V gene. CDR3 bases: TGTGCCAGCAGTCATCAGGGGAGGGGAGGGTATAGCAATCAGCCCCAGCATTTT. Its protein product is CASSHQGRGGYSNQPQHF.